The next 24 T cell receptor beta chains were all read from a single sample in a study of blood T cells in healthy people across ages. A second PCR, run for about 7 to 11 cycles, used a sample-barcoded 5' primer plus a J-beta primer mix. TCRdb reprocessed the 5' RACE reads via MiXCR and lists one record per CDR3 protein. Of about 640,000 distinct CDR3 sequences in the sample, roughly 50% are singletons; the top ten hold over 30%. The specimen sequenced was blood. The receptors shown here come from a man in his 60s in good health.

This clonotype was observed a few times. This chain connects TRBV3-1 to TRBJ2-7, with TRBD1 matching 8 bases. The CDR3 is 13 residues long. Germline-derived CDR1 and CDR2 are LGHDT and YNNKEL (reference sequence). Germline trimming cut 4 bases from V and 10 bases from J; bases unmatched to any gene: 9. The CDR3 DNA reads as TGTGCCAGCAGCCTCCGGGACAGGAGTCGACAGTACTTC. Protein product: CASSLRDRSRQYF.

The chain is built from TRBV12-3 or TRBV12-4 and TRBJ2-5, with a weak D call TRBD2 (7 bases). Trimming removed 5 bases from V and 3 bases from J, with 16 bases in between. The CDR3 extends over 15 amino acids. CDR3 residues: CASSGGRGLKETQYF. For the CDR3, the DNA is TGTGCCAGCAGTGGGGGGCGGGGGTTGAAAGAGACCCAGTACTTC.

This clonotype has only one observation. In nucleotides, the CDR3 is TGTGCCAGCAGCTCAGGGATAGTCGGTGAGCAGTTCTTC. The encoded protein is CASSSGIVGEQFF. This sequence joins TRBV3-1 and TRBJ2-1, with D possibly TRBD1 on 5 matching bases. CDR1 LGHDT and CDR2 YNNKEL come from the germline V gene (reference sequence). This CDR3 comprises 13 residues. Trimming took 5 bases from V and 9 from J, leaving 14 bases between them.

This chain links TRBV20-1 with TRBJ2-5, with D maybe TRBD1 (5 bases). Trimming removed 6 bases at V and 2 bases at J, with 16 bases between. The V gene's germline CDR1 is DFQATT and CDR2 SNEGSKA (reference sequence). The CDR3 runs 14 residues. The CDR3 spells CSAPESGHQETQYF. The CDR3 bases are TGCAGTGCACCCGAATCCGGACATCAAGAGACCCAGTACTTC.

This sequence joins TRBV12-3 or TRBV12-4 and TRBJ2-3, with 10 bases aligning to TRBD1. After removal of 3 bases from V and 5 bases from J, the junction contained 5 bases not matched to a gene. The CDR3 runs 15 residues. The CDR3 spells CASSLTGGSGDTQYF. The CDR3, as DNA: TGTGCCAGCAGTTTGACAGGGGGCTCGGGAGATACGCAGTATTTT.

The chain couples TRBV5-1 to TRBJ2-7; D unresolved. From germline, CDR1 is SGHRS and CDR2 YFSETQ. The CDR3 covers 11 residues. With 7 bases removed from V and 7 bases from J, the gap between germline ends came to 12 bases. In DNA form, the CDR3 reads TGCGCCAGCCGCTCCATGGGAGAGCAGTACTTC. It yields the protein CASRSMGEQYF.

Turning to this clonotype: Mismatch with germline at one junction end may stem from a read error. The V and J genes are TRBV5-1 and TRBJ1-5; D perhaps matches TRBD1 (5 bases). CDR1 SGHRS and CDR2 YFSETQ come from the germline V gene. The CDR3 has 14 amino acids. The CDR3 DNA follows: TGCGCTAGCAGCTCAGGGACGGTAGGGCAGCCCCAGCATTTT. Protein: CASSSGTVGQPQHF.

This clonotype was found a few times. This rearrangement joins TRBV5-1 to TRBJ2-4; the D gene is possibly TRBD2 (6 bases). V was pared by 3 bases and J by 8 bases, with 18 bases between. Per the germline V gene, CDR1 is SGHRS and CDR2 is YFSETQ. The CDR3 extends over 15 amino acids. Here the CDR3 reads CASSWAGLGRDIQYF. CDR3 in DNA: TGCGCCAGCAGCTGGGCGGGGCTCGGACGTGACATTCAGTACTTC.

This clonotype came up a few times. The DNA of the CDR3 is TGTGCCAGCAGTTATACCGGGGTTGGACAGCCCCAGCATTTT. It yields the protein CASSYTGVGQPQHF. The rearrangement uses TRBV6-5 and TRBJ1-5; D gene uncertain. The germline V gene has CDR1 MNHEY and CDR2 SVGAGI. The CDR3 extends over 14 amino acids. The V end lost 3 bases, the J end lost 7 bases, and 13 bases lay between the germline ends.

The rearrangement uses TRBV2 and TRBJ2-3; perhaps TRBD2 as D (6 bases). Germline V gene data show CDR1 as SNHLY and CDR2 as FYNNEI. The CDR3 spans 15 residues. The V end lost 4 bases, the J end lost 2 bases, and 13 bases lay between the germline ends. CDR3 DNA: TGTGCCAGCAGTGGTAGGCGGGGAAACACAGATACGCAGTATTTT. Encoded protein: CASSGRRGNTDTQYF.

V usage is TRBV5-1 and J usage is TRBJ2-1; D not certain. V was shortened by 0 bases and J by 10 bases, with 20 bases between the two germline ends. CDR3 size: 16 residues. Germline CDR1 SGHRS, CDR2 YFSETQ. CDR3 sequence (DNA): TGCGCCAGCAGCTTGGCGAGTTCTCGGTGGTCTGAGGAGCAGTTCTTC. It codes for CASSLASSRWSEEQFF.

This rearrangement joins TRBV20-1 to TRBJ1-5, with no clear D. V dropped 2 bases and J dropped 0 bases, with 14 bases sitting between them. This CDR3 spans 16 amino acids. CDR1 is DFQATT and CDR2 is SNEGSKA in the germline V gene (reference sequence). As DNA, the CDR3 is TGCAGTGCTAGATCCCTGACCGGTTATAGCAATCAGCCCCAGCATTTT. Residues: CSARSLTGYSNQPQHF.

The V and J genes are TRBV6-1 and TRBJ1-2; TRBD1 matches at 7 bases. CDR1 is MNHNS, CDR2 SASEGT, per germline. After removal of 7 bases from V and 6 bases from J, the junction contained 11 bases not matched to a gene. There are 14 residues in the CDR3. CDR3 nucleotide sequence: TGTGCCAGCAATCTCCGGGACAGAAGAAATGGCTACACCTTC. This translates into CASNLRDRRNGYTF.

The gene calls are TRBV20-1 and TRBJ2-3, with D perhaps matching TRBD2 (5 bases). The CDR3 runs 18 residues. The V and J ends lost 0 bases and 0 bases respectively, with 19 bases between them. Germline loops: CDR1 DFQATT, CDR2 SNEGSKA (reference sequence). The CDR3 reads CSARDRLGLASSTDTQYF. CDR3 nucleotides: TGCAGTGCTAGAGATCGCCTCGGTCTAGCTTCTAGCACAGATACGCAGTATTTT.

This clonotype has only a few counts. The chain is built from TRBV5-1 and TRBJ2-2; the D gene is possibly TRBD2 (6 bases). Germline assignment: CDR1 SGHRS and CDR2 YFSETQ. The CDR3 sequence is 15 residues long. V was clipped by 4 bases and J by 1 base, with 11 bases between them. CDR3 protein: CASSPRDLNTGELFF. CDR3 nucleotides: TGCGCCAGCAGCCCGAGGGACTTGAACACCGGGGAGCTGTTTTTT.

V usage is TRBV7-8 and J usage is TRBJ2-1; the D gene is possibly TRBD1 (5 bases). Per the germline V gene, CDR1 is SGHVS and CDR2 is FQNEAQ. V lost 5 bases and J lost 3, with 14 bases in between. The CDR3 is made up of 15 amino acids. The CDR3 nucleotides are TGTGCCAGCAGCGCCCGGTTAAGGGGCTACAATGAGCAGTTCTTC. Protein: CASSARLRGYNEQFF.

The J gene is TRBJ2-5, the V gene TRBV20-1; tentative D call: TRBD2 (6 bases). Gene TRBJ2-7 matches the end of the DNA better, so the J call may be wrong. Per the germline V gene, CDR1 is DFQATT and CDR2 is SNEGSKA (reference sequence). CDR3 length: 15 residues. The CDR3 sequence is CSASGVTSPGYEQYF. CDR3 in DNA: TGCAGTGCTAGTGGGGTAACTAGCCCAGGCTACGAGCAGTACTTC.

CDR3 amino acids: CASSLLAGYTDTQYF. DNA for the CDR3: TGCGCCAGCAGCTTGCTAGCGGGGTACACAGATACGCAGTATTTT. This chain joins TRBV5-1 and TRBJ2-3, with 9 bases that match TRBD2. The CDR3 extends over 15 amino acids. Germline CDR1 and CDR2: SGHRS and YFSETQ. V lost 1 base, J lost 2 bases, and 2 bases stayed unmatched.

V is TRBV18 and J is TRBJ2-6; D ambiguous. The CDR3 totals 16 residues. Trimming shortened V by 6 bases and J by 0 bases, and 12 bases separated the two germline ends. Germline CDR1 and CDR2: KGHSH and LQKENI. CDR3: CASSFTRNSGANVLTF. Written as DNA, the CDR3 is TGTGCCAGCTCCTTCACGAGGAACTCTGGGGCCAACGTCCTGACTTTC.

The chain recombines TRBV11-1 with TRBJ2-3; 10 bases align to TRBD1. Germline assignment: CDR1 SGHAT and CDR2 FQDESV (reference sequence). Trimming took 4 bases from V and 5 from J; bases not matched to a gene: 9. This CDR3 contains 16 residues. In DNA, the CDR3 is TGTGCCAGCAGCTCGGTCATTGGACAGGGGGGAGATACGCAGTATTTT. Its protein product is CASSSVIGQGGDTQYF.

The table lists this clonotype with a few counts. The rearrangement joins TRBV18 to TRBJ2-3; 7 bases are a match to TRBD1. The J segment lost 0 bases and the V segment lost 3 bases, leaving 3 bases of the junction unmatched. Germline assignment: CDR1 KGHSH and CDR2 LQKENI. The CDR3 has 15 residues. The CDR3 nucleotides read TGTGCCAGCTCACCGCAGACAGGGAGCACAGATACGCAGTATTTT. As protein: CASSPQTGSTDTQYF.

The rearrangement links TRBV7-2 to TRBJ2-1; 9 bases match TRBD2. The CDR3 consists of 15 residues. Germline CDR1 and CDR2: SGHTA and FQGNSA. V dropped 7 bases and J dropped 2; count of bases not matched to a gene: 6. The CDR3, as DNA: TGTGCCAGCACCTTTAGCGGGGGAACCTACAATGAGCAGTTCTTC. Translation: CASTFSGGTYNEQFF.

This rearrangement joins TRBV2 to TRBJ2-5; possible D gene TRBD1, 6 bases. The CDR3 runs 13 residues. Germline V gene data show CDR1 as SNHLY and CDR2 as FYNNEI. V was cut by 5 bases and J by 4 bases, with 11 bases left in between. CDR3: CASSLGTTETQYF. CDR3 bases: TGTGCCAGCAGTCTGGGGACAACAGAGACCCAGTACTTC. The full variable domain, in which reference TRBV2 and TRBJ2-5 provide the parts outside the CDR3, is EPEVTQTPSHQVTQMGQEVILRCVPISNHLYFYWYRQILGQKVEFLVSFYNNEISEKSEIFDDQFSVERPDGSNFTLKIRSTKLEDSAMYFCASSLGTTETQYFGPGTRLLVL.

The chain recombines TRBV2 with TRBJ2-5; the D gene is possibly TRBD2 (5 bases). The CDR3 is 12 amino acids. V was trimmed by 7 bases and J by 9 bases, leaving 15 bases between them. Germline assignment: CDR1 SNHLY and CDR2 FYNNEI. In DNA form, the CDR3 reads TGTGCCAGCAAGGACTCTCCTCCGGCCCAGTACTTC. Protein product: CASKDSPPAQYF.